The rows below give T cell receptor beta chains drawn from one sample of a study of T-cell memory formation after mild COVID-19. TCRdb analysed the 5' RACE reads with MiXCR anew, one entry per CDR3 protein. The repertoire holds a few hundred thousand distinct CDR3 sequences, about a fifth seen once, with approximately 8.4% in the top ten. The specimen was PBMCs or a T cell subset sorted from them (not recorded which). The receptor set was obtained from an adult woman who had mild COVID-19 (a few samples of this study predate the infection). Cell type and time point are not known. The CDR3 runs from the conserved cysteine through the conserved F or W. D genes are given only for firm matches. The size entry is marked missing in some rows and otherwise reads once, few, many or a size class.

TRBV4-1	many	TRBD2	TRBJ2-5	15	CASSQGNGGIETQYF	TGCGCCAGCAGCCAAGGGAACGGGGGGATAGAGACCCAGTACTTC
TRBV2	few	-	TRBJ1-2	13	CASSQGRRDGYTF	TGTGCCAGCAGTCAGGGGAGGAGGGATGGCTACACCTTC
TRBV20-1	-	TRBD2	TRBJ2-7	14	CSAIPLREGYEQYF	TGCAGTGCTATCCCTTTGAGGGAGGGCTACGAGCAGTACTTC
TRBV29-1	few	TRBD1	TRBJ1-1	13	CSDQTGFGTEAFF	TGCAGCGACCAGACAGGGTTTGGTACTGAAGCTTTCTTT
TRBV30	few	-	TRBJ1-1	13	CAWRVRANTEAFF	TGTGCCTGGAGAGTGAGGGCCAACACTGAAGCTTTCTTT
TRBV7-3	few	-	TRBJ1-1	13	CASSLIQNTEAFF	TGTGCCAGCAGCTTAATACAGAACACTGAAGCTTTCTTT
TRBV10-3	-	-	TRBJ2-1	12	CAISPTNNEQFF	TGTGCCATCAGCCCGACAAACAATGAGCAGTTCTTC
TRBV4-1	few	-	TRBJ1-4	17	CASRLFGDEATNEKLFF	TGCGCCAGCAGGCTTTTTGGGGACGAGGCAACTAATGAAAAACTGTTTTTT
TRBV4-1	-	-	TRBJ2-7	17	CASSQDPYSPGDYEQYF	TGCGCCAGCAGCCAAGATCCGTACTCCCCCGGCGACTACGAGCAGTACTTC
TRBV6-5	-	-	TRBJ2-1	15	CASSYSRSSYNEQFF	TGTGCCAGCAGTTACTCGAGAAGTTCCTACAATGAGCAGTTCTTC
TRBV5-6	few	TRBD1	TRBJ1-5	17	CASSSLRDRGANQPQHF	TGTGCCAGCAGCTCCCTCCGGGACAGGGGGGCCAATCAGCCCCAGCATTTT
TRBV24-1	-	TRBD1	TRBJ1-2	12	CATRQGAEGYTF	TGTGCCACCAGACAGGGGGCGGAAGGCTACACCTTC
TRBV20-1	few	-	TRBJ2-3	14	CSALRTLSTDTQYF	TGCAGTGCTCTTCGGACACTTAGCACAGATACGCAGTATTTT
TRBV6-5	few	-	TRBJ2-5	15	CASSYSGGGQETQYF	TGTGCCAGCAGTTACTCGGGGGGCGGACAAGAGACCCAGTACTTC
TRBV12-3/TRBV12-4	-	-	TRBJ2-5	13	CASSLDRVKTQYF	TGTGCCAGCAGTTTAGACAGGGTAAAGACCCAGTACTTC
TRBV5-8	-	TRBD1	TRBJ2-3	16	CASSSHRGGSTDTQYF	TGCGCCAGCAGCAGCCACCGAGGGGGCAGCACAGATACGCAGTATTTT
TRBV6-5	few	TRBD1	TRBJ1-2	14	CASSGGLRGYGYTF	TGTGCCAGTTCCGGGGGGCTCAGGGGGTATGGCTACACCTTC
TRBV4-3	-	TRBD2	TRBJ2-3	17	CASSQDRTRIFVDTQYF	TGCGCCAGCAGCCAAGACCGGACTAGAATTTTTGTAGATACGCAGTATTTT
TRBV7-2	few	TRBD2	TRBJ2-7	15	CASSLGLAGATEQYF	TGTGCCAGCAGCTTAGGACTAGCGGGAGCAACCGAGCAGTACTTC
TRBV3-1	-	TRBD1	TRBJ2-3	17	CASSAEWDRTHPDTQYF	TGTGCCAGCAGCGCCGAATGGGACAGAACCCACCCAGATACGCAGTATTTT
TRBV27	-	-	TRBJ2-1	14	CASSPRPPQNEQFF	TGTGCCAGCAGCCCTCGGCCCCCCCAAAATGAGCAGTTCTTC
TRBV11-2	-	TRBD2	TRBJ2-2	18	CASSLGIAGGTNTGELFF	TGTGCCAGCAGCTTAGGGATAGCGGGGGGGACGAACACCGGGGAGCTGTTTTTT
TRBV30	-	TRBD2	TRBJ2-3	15	CASTRLAEHTDTQYF	TGTGCCTCGACACGACTAGCGGAGCACACAGATACGCAGTATTTT
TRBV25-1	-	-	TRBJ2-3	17	CASSAPLTERSTDTQYF	TGTGCCAGCAGTGCGCCCCTGACAGAGCGTAGCACAGATACGCAGTATTTT
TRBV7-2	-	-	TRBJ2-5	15	CASSPPPGSGETQYF	TGTGCCAGCAGCCCCCCCCCCGGGAGTGGGGAGACCCAGTACTTC
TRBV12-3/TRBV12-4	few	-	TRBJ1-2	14	CASSAPGLQGGYTF	TGTGCCAGCAGTGCACCGGGTCTCCAGGGGGGCTACACCTTC
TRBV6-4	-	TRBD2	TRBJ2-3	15	CASSKSSGGADTQYF	TGTGCCAGCAGTAAATCTAGCGGGGGGGCAGATACGCAGTATTTT
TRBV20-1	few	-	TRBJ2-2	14	CSAPGALNTGELFF	TGCAGTGCCCCGGGGGCTCTTAACACCGGGGAGCTGTTTTTT
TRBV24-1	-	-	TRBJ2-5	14	CATSDPAGSETQYF	TGTGCCACCAGTGACCCCGCGGGGTCCGAGACCCAGTACTTC